The T cell receptor (beta chain) described here comes from a study of blood T cell repertoires in COVID-19. Overall study: Material from acute and convalescent COVID-19 was sourced from the United States, Italy and Spain. The cDNA or gDNA used as material had been derived from T cells, B-cell-depleted T cells, or PBMCs.

Source study methods: Researchers report that nucleated cell counts were estimated from reference gene primer amplification. This table comes from immunoSEQ multiplex PCR, and its TCRdb copy is limited to in-frame clones, with some not included. V and J calls and clone size follow that table, whereas D and trimming were derived from the DNA. This table has under 45,000 clones, 70% to 90% appearing once. This receptor was identified in a man in his forties with active COVID-19. Sequencing input: peripheral blood.

In DNA form, the CDR3 reads TGTGCCAGTTCTCTCTGGGACAGGTTTTACCATGAGCAGTTCTTC. The encoded protein is CASSLWDRFYHEQFF. The chain has TRBV6-5 and TRBJ2-1, with 8 bases identical to TRBD1. CDR1 MNHEY and CDR2 SVGAGI come from the germline V gene. This CDR3 has 15 residues. With V trimmed by 9 bases and J by 8 bases, 15 bases remained unmatched.